What follows are 10 T cell receptor beta chains derived from one specimen sequenced in a study of shared clonotypes between healthy human individuals. Assay: immunoSEQ multiplex PCR; the TCRdb copy retains only in-frame clones and omits some. Of roughly 1,600,000 clones in the sample, approximately 98.5% were seen once. The sample taken for sequencing was naive CD4+ T cells sorted from blood. Described subset: CD45RA+ positively selected. Every receptor here comes from a man aged 25-45 years in good health.

The CDR3 loop reads CASSLAQGEEKLFF. In DNA, the CDR3 is TGTGCCAGCAGCTTAGCCCAGGGGGAGGAAAAACTGTTTTTT. This rearrangement joins TRBV7-9 to TRBJ1-4; TRBD1 agrees at 7 bases. The germline V gene has CDR1 SEHNR and CDR2 FQNEAQ (reference sequence). The junction had 3 bases not matched to a gene; V was cut back by 0 bases and J by 8 bases. CDR3 length equals 14 residues. Complete variable domain (other parts from reference TRBV7-9 and TRBJ1-4): DTGVSQNPRHKITKRGQNVTFRCDPISEHNRLYWYRQTLGQGPEFLTYFQNEAQLEKSRLLSDRFSAERPKGSFSTLEIQRTEQGDSAMYLCASSLAQGEEKLFFGSGTQLSVL.

The chain couples TRBV6-1 to TRBJ1-2; 9 nucleotides agree with TRBD1. Germline V gene data show CDR1 as MNHNS and CDR2 as SASEGT. The V and J ends lost 2 bases and 8 bases, in that order; junction bases with no gene match: 3. This CDR3 is 13 amino acids long. The CDR3 protein is CASSEMGQGGYTF. CDR3 nucleotides: TGTGCCAGCAGTGAAATGGGACAGGGAGGCTACACCTTC.

The rearrangement joins TRBV7-2 to TRBJ1-1; a weak D match, TRBD1 (5 bases). With 5 bases removed from V and 5 bases from J, the gap between germline ends came to 18 bases. The CDR3 covers 15 residues. Germline CDR1 SGHTA, CDR2 FQGNSA. This chain's CDR3 is CASSPVGSWGTEAFF. In DNA, the CDR3 is TGTGCCAGCAGCCCTGTAGGCAGCTGGGGGACTGAAGCTTTCTTT.

The chain carries TRBV7-9 and TRBJ1-1; tentatively, D is TRBD1 (5 bases). CDR3 size: 15 residues. Germline CDR1 is SEHNR and CDR2 is FQNEAQ (reference sequence). V lost 2 bases and J 6 bases, leaving 16 bases between the germline ends. This chain's CDR3 is CASSLRQTRDPEAFF. CDR3 DNA: TGTGCCAGCAGCTTAAGGCAAACACGGGACCCTGAAGCTTTCTTT.

The chain couples TRBV7-6 to TRBJ2-5; D uncertain. Germline CDR1 SGHVS, CDR2 FNYEAQ. V was cut by 0 bases and J by 1 base, with 9 bases left in between. The CDR3 is 15 residues long. The DNA of the CDR3 is TGTGCCAGCAGCTTAGCCTGGAGTCCCCAAGAGACCCAGTACTTC. Translating gives CASSLAWSPQETQYF.

Comments on this clone: Other nucleotide sequences in the sample specify the same CDR3. The chain uses TRBV5-4 and TRBJ2-7; 9 bases agree with TRBD2. Germline V gene lookup returns CDR1 SGHNT and CDR2 YYREEE (reference sequence). J gave up 4 bases and V 2 bases, and 7 bases lay outside the gene matches. The CDR3 extends over 15 amino acids. The CDR3 protein is CASSLGSGSSYEQYF. CDR3 nucleotides: TGTGCCAGCAGCTTAGGTAGCGGGAGCAGTTACGAGCAGTACTTC.

J is TRBJ2-4 and V is TRBV7-8; perhaps TRBD2 as D (6 bases). The CDR3 consists of 14 residues. Germline V lookup: CDR1 SGHVS, CDR2 FQNEAQ. With 4 bases removed from V and 8 bases from J, the gap between germline ends came to 15 bases. CDR3 bases: TGTGCCAGCAGCTACCGGGAAGGAGGGGACATTCAGTACTTC. This translates into CASSYREGGDIQYF.

The chain employs TRBV25-1 and TRBJ1-1; D is uncertain. CDR3 length: 16 residues. With 2 bases removed from V and 1 base from J, the gap between germline ends came to 14 bases. Germline CDR1 MGHDK, CDR2 SYGVNS. CDR3 coding DNA: TGTGCCAGCAGTGAACTACTAAGGACGGGGAACACTGAAGCTTTCTTT. Translating it yields CASSELLRTGNTEAFF. The complete variable domain, with remaining parts taken from reference TRBV25-1 and TRBJ1-1, reads EADIYQTPRYLVIGTGKKITLECSQTMGHDKMYWYQQDPGMELHLIHYSYGVNSTEKGDLSSESTVSRIRTEHFPLTLESARPSHTSQYLCASSELLRTGNTEAFFGQGTRLTVV.

The genes are TRBV7-3 and TRBJ1-3; D is unclear. This CDR3 is built from 15 residues. V was clipped by 1 base and J by 6 bases, with 13 bases between them. Germline V gene sequence: CDR1 SGHTA, CDR2 FQGTGA. CDR3 in amino acids: CASSLNPGYANTIYF. The CDR3 bases are TGTGCCAGCAGCTTAAATCCGGGTTACGCAAACACCATATATTTT. Full variable domain (rest looked up from reference TRBV7-3 and TRBJ1-3): GAGVSQTPSNKVTEKGKYVELRCDPISGHTALYWYRQSLGQGPEFLIYFQGTGAADDSGLPNDRFFAVRPEGSVSTLKIQRTERGDSAVYLCASSLNPGYANTIYFGEGSWLTVV.

CDR3 sequence reads: CASSTQGNTYNEQFF. Here the CDR3 DNA reads TGCGCCAGCAGCACCCAGGGAAACACCTACAATGAGCAGTTCTTC. The chain combines TRBV5-1 with TRBJ2-1; D perhaps matches TRBD1 (5 bases). CDR1 is SGHRS and CDR2 is YFSETQ in the germline V gene. This CDR3 has 15 residues. Trimming shortened V by 4 bases and J by 2 bases, and 13 bases separated the two germline ends.